The 9 T cell receptor beta chains presented below share a single source sample, sequenced in a study of shared clonotypes between healthy human individuals. Here immunoSEQ multiplex PCR was the method, and the copy in TCRdb shows in-frame clones only, minus some. The data show 2 million to 3 million clones, 93% seen once. The specimen was naive CD4+ T cells from PBMCs. Subset in this sample: CD45RA+ positively selected. The receptors stem from a man between 18 and 29 years old in good health. Some clones in this sample may be carry-over from other donors' samples.

The chain uses TRBV7-9 and TRBJ2-5, with TRBD1 matching 7 bases. The CDR3 extends over 15 amino acids. CDR1 is SEHNR, CDR2 FQNEAQ, per germline (reference sequence). V trimming: 3 bases; J trimming: 3 bases; junction bases outside the gene matches: 7. The CDR3 protein is CASSFEGAREETQYF. In nucleotides, the CDR3 is TGTGCCAGCAGCTTTGAGGGGGCGAGGGAAGAGACCCAGTACTTC.

The table lists this clone with a few counts. This chain joins TRBV5-1 and TRBJ2-1; 7 positions match TRBD2. Germline V gives CDR1 SGHRS, CDR2 YFSETQ. The CDR3 loop spans 15 amino acids. Trimming took 0 bases from V and 7 from J; bases not matched to a gene: 7. CDR3 in amino acids: CASSLDPGLWNEQFF. DNA for the CDR3: TGCGCCAGCAGCTTGGATCCGGGACTATGGAATGAGCAGTTCTTC. The complete variable domain, with remaining parts taken from reference TRBV5-1 and TRBJ2-1, reads KAGVTQTPRYLIKTRGQQVTLSCSPISGHRSVSWYQQTPGQGLQFLFEYFSETQRNKGNFPGRFSGRQFSNSRSEMNVSTLELGDSALYLCASSLDPGLWNEQFFGPGTRLTVL.

This rearrangement joins TRBV18 to TRBJ1-1; 7 nucleotides align to TRBD1. Per the germline V gene, CDR1 is KGHSH and CDR2 is LQKENI. The V and J ends lost 0 bases and 1 base, in that order; junction bases with no gene match: 5. This CDR3 region has 16 residues. The DNA for the CDR3 is TGTGCCAGCTCACCACCGCAACAGGGGTGGAACACTGAAGCTTTCTTT. Translating gives CASSPPQQGWNTEAFF.

The sample holds one count of this clone. The chain joins TRBV4-3 to TRBJ2-7; tentatively, D is TRBD2 (6 bases). Germline V gene data show CDR1 as LGHNA and CDR2 as YSLEER. V was trimmed by 4 bases and J by 3 bases, leaving 16 bases between them. This CDR3 comprises 15 residues. CDR3 nucleotide sequence: TGCGCCAGCAGCCGCGATTACGTGGGAGGCTACGAGCAGTACTTC. Encoded protein: CASSRDYVGGYEQYF.

This clone has more than one count but fewer than ten. V is TRBV2 and J is TRBJ1-2; D not resolved. This CDR3 region has 11 residues. The V gene's germline CDR1 is SNHLY and CDR2 FYNNEI. Trimming shortened V by 4 bases and J by 8 bases, and 8 bases separated the two germline ends. CDR3 amino acids: CASSAPGGYTF. The DNA for the CDR3 is TGTGCCAGCAGTGCCCCGGGGGGCTACACCTTC.

The chain carries TRBV19 and TRBJ1-3, with 8 bases identical to TRBD1. The CDR3 consists of 16 residues. Per germline, CDR1 LNHDA and CDR2 SQIVND (reference sequence). With 4 bases clipped from V and 0 bases from J, the junction kept 5 bases outside the gene matches. DNA for the CDR3: TGTGCCAGTAGTACCCTTGGGACAGGCTCTGGAAACACCATATATTTT. This translates into CASSTLGTGSGNTIYF. The full variable domain, in which reference TRBV19 and TRBJ1-3 provide the parts outside the CDR3, is DGGITQSPKYLFRKEGQNVTLSCEQNLNHDAMYWYRQDPGQGLRLIYYSQIVNDFQKGDIAEGYSVSREKKESFPLTVTSAQKNPTAFYLCASSTLGTGSGNTIYFGEGSWLTVV.

This clone was seen a few times. Other nucleotide sequences from this sample produce the same CDR3. This chain joins TRBV7-2 and TRBJ1-1; D is ambiguous. The length of the CDR3 is 13 residues. V was clipped by 3 bases and J by 0 bases, with 5 bases between them. Looked up from germline, CDR1 is SGHTA and CDR2 is FQGNSA. As DNA, the CDR3 is TGTGCCAGCAGCTTCGGGATGAACACTGAAGCTTTCTTT. Its translation is CASSFGMNTEAFF.

Notes on this clone: This sample also contains other DNA sequences that code for the same CDR3. This sequence joins TRBV20-1 and TRBJ2-3; D unresolved. The CDR3 contains 11 residues. Germline lookup yields CDR1 DFQATT and CDR2 SNEGSKA (reference sequence). Trimming pared 6 bases from V and 2 bases from J, leaving 6 bases between. CDR3 sequence reads: CSAASTDTQYF. The CDR3 DNA reads as TGCAGTGCCGCGTCCACAGATACGCAGTATTTT.

CDR3 loop: CASSKGPPYRVDTYEQYF. DNA for the CDR3: TGTGCCAGCAGCAAAGGGCCCCCCTACAGGGTGGATACCTACGAGCAGTACTTC. This chain connects TRBV21-1 to TRBJ2-7; the table calls TRBD1, which could not be checked here. TRBV21-1 is tagged as a pseudogene. This CDR3 is 18 amino acids long.